This is a list of T cell receptor beta chains from one sample in a study of OX40 agonist ivuxolimab in advanced cancers. The assay was immunoSEQ multiplex PCR, and TCRdb's table has in-frame clones only and misses some. Among some 42,000 clones, approximately 86% were seen once, and the ten largest hold 20% to 25%. This specimen consisted of CD4+ or CD8+ T cells sorted from blood, obtained in a trial of the OX40 agonist ivuxolimab. These receptor sequences come from an adult with an advanced solid tumor such as melanoma, head and neck, liver or kidney cancer. The CDR3 runs from the conserved cysteine through the conserved F or W.

V gene: TRBV6-5
J gene: TRBJ1-2
CDR3 protein: CASSPPGLTTGGYTF

V gene: TRBV9
J gene: TRBJ2-5
CDR3 protein: CASSGRDSQETQYF

V gene: TRBV5-1
J gene: TRBJ2-7
CDR3 protein: CASSDPGQGIYEQYF

V gene: TRBV5-6
J gene: TRBJ1-5
CDR3 protein: CASSLGGMPQHF

V gene: TRBV9
J gene: TRBJ2-3
CDR3 protein: CASSAAGTGKMSTDTQYF

V gene: TRBV2
J gene: TRBJ1-6
CDR3 protein: CASSENEGNSPLHF

V gene: TRBV9
J gene: TRBJ1-6
CDR3 protein: CASSVGGGLNSPLHF

V gene: TRBV5-1
J gene: TRBJ2-2
CDR3 protein: CASSLGDLNTGELFF

V gene: TRBV19
J gene: TRBJ1-1
CDR3 protein: CASSIDQGQGGKTEAFF

V gene: TRBV4-1
J gene: TRBJ2-4
CDR3 protein: CASSQGGDIQYF

V gene: TRBV28
J gene: TRBJ1-1
CDR3 protein: CASSPETEDTEAFF

V gene: TRBV19
J gene: TRBJ2-1
CDR3 protein: CASSMSLGTGTIYNEQFF

V gene: TRBV7-9
J gene: TRBJ1-3
CDR3 protein: CASSRDLDNRNTIYF

V gene: TRBV28
J gene: TRBJ2-3
CDR3 protein: CASSGQDSISTDTQYF

V gene: TRBV9
J gene: TRBJ2-2
CDR3 protein: CASSVVGRPGELFF

V gene: TRBV19
J gene: TRBJ1-5
CDR3 protein: CASSLPGTANQPQHF

V gene: TRBV5-4
J gene: TRBJ2-3
CDR3 protein: CASSLRGRTDTQYF

V gene: TRBV5-6
J gene: TRBJ1-3
CDR3 protein: CASSQGQGRLGNTIYF

V gene: TRBV4-3
J gene: TRBJ1-1
CDR3 protein: CASSHVGTGLLGTEAFF

V gene: TRBV30
J gene: TRBJ2-7
CDR3 protein: CAWSVLETGDGYEQYF

V gene: TRBV9
J gene: TRBJ2-5
CDR3 protein: CASSVGQKETQYF

V gene: TRBV11-2
J gene: TRBJ2-2
CDR3 protein: CASSLTGGGELFF

V gene: TRBV11-1
J gene: TRBJ1-1
CDR3 protein: CASGPGRAKDTEAFF

V gene: TRBV27
J gene: TRBJ2-1
CDR3 protein: CASSLRGRHYEQFF

V gene: TRBV4-3
J gene: TRBJ1-5
CDR3 protein: CASSQDSGNQPQHF

V gene: TRBV19
J gene: TRBJ1-5
CDR3 protein: CASTRTGFAIQPQHF

V gene: TRBV28
J gene: TRBJ2-5
CDR3 protein: CASQGIQETQYF

V gene: TRBV6-1
J gene: TRBJ1-2
CDR3 protein: CASSEASGGQTINYGYTF

V gene: TRBV5-5
J gene: TRBJ2-7
CDR3 protein: CASSRGPSSYEQYF

V gene: TRBV7-8
J gene: TRBJ1-1
CDR3 protein: CASSLDRTLNTEAFF

V gene: TRBV5-8
J gene: TRBJ1-3
CDR3 protein: CASSPRMDPSGNTIYF

V gene: TRBV7-6
J gene: TRBJ1-5
CDR3 protein: CASSTRGGQPQHF

V gene: TRBV6-1
J gene: TRBJ1-2
CDR3 protein: CASSFGPSYGYTF

V gene: TRBV9
J gene: TRBJ2-2
CDR3 protein: CASSVSSGRSGELFF

V gene: TRBV7-2
J gene: TRBJ1-3
CDR3 protein: CASSLPRTGEGSGNTIYF

V gene: TRBV4-3
J gene: TRBJ2-7
CDR3 protein: CASSQEWGYEQYF

V gene: TRBV5-1
J gene: TRBJ1-4
CDR3 protein: CASSFGPINEKLFF

V gene: TRBV6-1
J gene: TRBJ1-1
CDR3 protein: CASSELGDWNTEAFF

V gene: TRBV5-4
J gene: TRBJ1-1
CDR3 protein: CAMRTRGLTEAFF

V gene: TRBV4-3
J gene: TRBJ1-3
CDR3 protein: CASSQWTGAPISGNTIYF

V gene: TRBV29-1
J gene: TRBJ2-1
CDR3 protein: CSVEEGAAYNEQFF

V gene: TRBV2
J gene: TRBJ2-6
CDR3 protein: CASSELQGYSGANVLTF

V gene: TRBV9
J gene: TRBJ1-3
CDR3 protein: CASSGNSGNTIYF

V gene: TRBV27
J gene: TRBJ1-1
CDR3 protein: CASSFAGGTEAFF